The 28 T cell receptor beta chains below were found in one sample sequenced in a study of blood T cell repertoires in COVID-19 (dated by TCRdb to about 2020). The protocol used for the library was the immunoSEQ multiplex PCR assay. Entries here come from immuneACCESS through TCRdb and include only in-frame sequences with V and J called. Some clones fail to appear in such tables; in the studies checked, an unresolved V gene covers under half of the shortfall, and the cause of the remainder is unknown. A total of more than 250,000 clones appear in this sample, about 86% of them only once. The leading ten clones occupy roughly 1.9% of the sample. The specimen sequenced was peripheral blood. Receptors originate from a young woman who had recovered from COVID-19.

The CDR3 sequence: CASSALRDTEAFF. The CDR3 region has the DNA TGTGCCAGCAGCGCCCTGAGGGACACTGAAGCTTTCTTT. The V call is TRBV9, the J call TRBJ1-1; no reliable D call. V dropped 3 bases and J dropped 3 bases, with 9 bases sitting between them. This CDR3 contains 13 residues. Germline V gene sequence: CDR1 SGDLS, CDR2 YYNGEE.

This chain joins TRBV7-2 and TRBJ2-7; perhaps TRBD2 as D (6 bases). CDR3 size: 16 residues. Between the trimmed V and J ends, which lost 0 bases and 6 bases, there was a span of 18 bases. Germline V CDR1 and CDR2: SGHTA, FQGNSA. The CDR3 nucleotides read TGTGCCAGCAGCTTAGCACTTAGCGGAAGAAGCCCCGAGCAGTACTTC. As protein: CASSLALSGRSPEQYF.

The chain recombines TRBV7-2 with TRBJ1-6; D gene ambiguous. CDR1 and CDR2 from the germline V gene are SGHTA and FQGNSA. The CDR3 has 13 residues. With 5 bases removed from V and 6 bases from J, the gap between germline ends came to 8 bases. In DNA form, the CDR3 reads TGTGCCAGCAGCGAAACTATTAATTCACCCCTCCACTTT. Protein: CASSETINSPLHF.

This clone was seen just once. The chain uses TRBV4-3 and TRBJ2-6; D ambiguous. The CDR3 totals 17 residues. The V gene's germline CDR1 is LGHNA and CDR2 YSLEER. Trimming left V 0 bases short and J 0 bases short, with 9 bases between. The CDR3 reads CASSQDGLTSGANVLTF. For the CDR3, the DNA is TGCGCCAGCAGCCAAGATGGGCTCACCTCTGGGGCCAACGTCCTGACTTTC.

This sequence joins TRBV27 and TRBJ1-4; TRBD1 agrees at 8 bases. Germline V CDR1 and CDR2: MNHEY, SMNVEV (reference sequence). The CDR3 spans 14 residues. V trimming: 6 bases; J trimming: 5 bases; junction bases outside the gene matches: 5. The CDR3 DNA is TGTGCCAGCAGACCACAGGGGGTGAATGAAAAACTGTTTTTT. This encodes CASRPQGVNEKLFF.

This chain connects TRBV18 to TRBJ1-1, with a tentative D call TRBD1 (5 bases). The CDR3 is made up of 15 amino acids. Trimming removed 0 bases at V and 6 bases at J, with 14 bases between. Germline V lookup: CDR1 KGHSH, CDR2 LQKENI. The CDR3 region is CASSPPGVSVAEAFF. The CDR3 region has the DNA TGTGCCAGCTCACCACCAGGGGTGAGCGTCGCTGAAGCTTTCTTT.

The gene calls are TRBV5-8 and TRBJ1-4; TRBD1 matches at 8 bases. Germline V lookup: CDR1 SGHTS, CDR2 YDEGEE. Trimming removed 8 bases from V and 12 bases from J; junction bases left unmatched: 6. The CDR3 extends over 11 amino acids. The CDR3 loop is CASSGGRELFF. The CDR3 nucleotides are TGTGCCAGTTCAGGGGGCAGAGAACTGTTTTTT.

The chain couples TRBV19 to TRBJ1-1; TRBD1 matches at 7 bases. The trim removed 4 bases at V and 3 bases at J, leaving 8 bases unmatched. This CDR3 comprises 15 residues. Looked up from germline, CDR1 is LNHDA and CDR2 is SQIVND (reference sequence). This chain's CDR3 is CASSTSTGVYTEAFF. The CDR3 region has the DNA TGTGCCAGTAGTACGAGCACAGGGGTGTACACTGAAGCTTTCTTT.

A remark on this clone: One end of the junction fails to match germline, which may point to a read error. The chain has TRBV6-5 and TRBJ1-1; 9 bases line up with TRBD1. This CDR3 is built from 15 residues. CDR1 is MNHEY and CDR2 is SVGAGI in the germline V gene. The DNA of the CDR3 is TGTGCCAGCAGGGATTACAGGGGGCTCAGTTGGTCATCTCATTTT. It is translated as CASRDYRGLSWSSHF.

The rearrangement links TRBV6-5 to TRBJ1-2, with D unclear. This CDR3 contains 15 residues. The germline V gene encodes CDR1 MNHEY and CDR2 SVGAGI. The V and J ends lost 0 bases and 3 bases respectively, with 11 bases between them. The CDR3 is CASSYSIGGDYGYTF. The CDR3, as DNA: TGTGCCAGCAGTTACTCGATTGGCGGAGACTATGGCTACACCTTC.

The chain combines TRBV9 with TRBJ2-2; no firm D call. V was trimmed by 3 bases and J by 3 bases, leaving 3 bases between them. Germline CDR1 reads SGDLS; CDR2 reads YYNGEE. CDR3 length: 12 residues. CDR3 sequence (DNA): TGTGCCAGCAGCGCGTACACCGGGGAGCTGTTTTTT. This encodes CASSAYTGELFF. The full variable domain, completed using reference TRBV9 and TRBJ2-2, is DSGVTQTPKHLITATGQRVTLRCSPRSGDLSVYWYQQSLDQGLQFLIQYYNGEERAKGNILERFSAQQFPDLHSELNLSSLELGDSALYFCASSAYTGELFFGEGSRLTVL.

The rearrangement uses TRBV6-4 and TRBJ1-5, with 7 bases lining up with TRBD1. Germline V lookup: CDR1 MRHNA, CDR2 SNTAGT. The CDR3 has 13 residues. V lost 4 bases and J lost 7; bases outside the gene matches: 4. CDR3 region: CASSGQGGQPQHF. The CDR3 bases are TGTGCCAGCAGTGGACAGGGTGGGCAGCCCCAGCATTTT.

This chain joins TRBV7-9 and TRBJ2-5; 13 bases are a match to TRBD2. The CDR3 is 17 residues long. Germline V gene lookup returns CDR1 SEHNR and CDR2 FQNEAQ (reference sequence). Trimming cost V 7 bases and J 5 bases; bases outside gene matches: 13. CDR3 nucleotide sequence: TGTGCCAGCACCCTATCTTGGACTAGCGGGGGTGTGGAGACCCAGTACTTC. This encodes CASTLSWTSGGVETQYF.

The V and J genes are TRBV9 and TRBJ1-2; D perhaps matches TRBD1 (6 bases). Trimming stripped 3 bases from V and 7 bases from J, with 19 bases between. The CDR3 contains 15 residues. Germline-derived CDR1 and CDR2 are SGDLS and YYNGEE. The CDR3 sequence is CASSAGGGRAGGYTF. CDR3 sequence (DNA): TGTGCCAGCAGCGCCGGGGGGGGCCGCGCAGGTGGCTACACCTTC.

In DNA, the CDR3 is TGTGCCAGCAGTCAGGGGCCTTCGAACACCGGGGAGCTGTTTTTT. Its translation: CASSQGPSNTGELFF. V is TRBV6-5 and J is TRBJ2-2; maybe TRBD1 (6 bases). Trimming removed 5 bases from V and 0 bases from J, with 10 bases in between. Germline assignment: CDR1 MNHEY and CDR2 SVGAGI. The CDR3 sequence is 15 residues long.

The V gene is TRBV19, the J gene TRBJ2-7; D is ambiguous. The V gene's germline CDR1 is LNHDA and CDR2 SQIVND (reference sequence). The V and J ends lost 5 bases and 2 bases respectively, with 10 bases between them. The CDR3 runs 13 residues. This chain's CDR3 is CASSDGQAYEQYF. In nucleotides, the CDR3 is TGTGCCAGTAGTGATGGGCAGGCCTACGAGCAGTACTTC.

This chain joins TRBV6-6 and TRBJ1-2, with D maybe TRBD1 (5 bases). The V gene lost 5 bases and the J gene lost 7 bases, with 14 bases spanning the gap. This CDR3 contains 13 residues. CDR1 is MNHNY and CDR2 is SVGAGI in the germline V gene (reference sequence). Here the CDR3 reads CASSPIRAAGYTF. The DNA of the CDR3 is TGTGCCAGCAGTCCCATCAGGGCCGCTGGCTACACCTTC.

V usage is TRBV5-1 and J usage is TRBJ2-7; 9 nucleotides align to TRBD1. This CDR3 has 14 residues. CDR1 and CDR2 from the germline V gene are SGHRS and YFSETQ. The V segment lost 4 bases and the J segment 5 bases; nucleotides outside the gene matches: 7. The CDR3 sequence is CASSQGTGRDEQYF. Here the CDR3 DNA reads TGCGCCAGCAGCCAGGGGACAGGGCGGGACGAGCAGTACTTC.

The chain couples TRBV4-1 to TRBJ2-1, with 12 bases aligning to TRBD2. V gave up 4 bases and J gave up 2 bases; unmatched junction bases: 6. CDR1 is MGHRA and CDR2 is YSYEKL in the germline V gene. This CDR3 is 17 amino acids long. CDR3 residues: CASSRTPSGGAYNEQFF. CDR3 bases: TGCGCCAGCAGCCGCACCCCTAGCGGGGGGGCCTACAATGAGCAGTTCTTC.

The genes are TRBV6-5 and TRBJ2-7, with D uncertain. Germline V gene data show CDR1 as MNHEY and CDR2 as SVGAGI. Trimming left V 7 bases short and J 3 bases short, with 10 bases between. There are 12 residues in the CDR3. The CDR3 DNA is TGTGCCAGCACTTTCCCAGGCTACGAGCAGTACTTC. Translation gives CASTFPGYEQYF.

In its sample, this clone was seen a few times. The rearrangement links TRBV2 to TRBJ1-5; D unclear. The germline CDR1 and CDR2 sequences are SNHLY and FYNNEI. This CDR3 region has 11 residues. V was shortened by 3 bases and J by 7 bases, with 4 bases between the two germline ends. CDR3 region: CASSDRQPQHF. CDR3 nucleotide sequence: TGTGCCAGCAGTGACAGACAGCCCCAGCATTTT.

The rearrangement joins TRBV5-4 to TRBJ2-1, with a possible D match to TRBD2 (6 bases). V lost 5 bases, J lost 4 bases, and 16 bases lay in between. The CDR3 is 15 residues long. Germline CDR1 SGHNT, CDR2 YYREEE (reference sequence). The CDR3 bases are TGTGCCAGCAGACCGGTGGCGGGAATGTACAATGAGCAGTTCTTC. Translating gives CASRPVAGMYNEQFF.

This sequence joins TRBV2 and TRBJ2-7, with 13 bases matching TRBD2. There are 15 residues in the CDR3. The ends lost 6 bases at V and 2 bases at J; junction bases unmatched: 4. Germline V gene lookup returns CDR1 SNHLY and CDR2 FYNNEI. Here the CDR3 DNA reads TGTGCCAGCAGATTAGGACTAGCGGGGGCCTACGAGCAGTACTTC. It specifies CASRLGLAGAYEQYF.

The chain combines TRBV13 with TRBJ1-2; a weak D match, TRBD1 (5 bases). The CDR3 totals 14 residues. The germline V and J ends were trimmed by 4 bases and 5 bases, with 14 bases remaining between them. The germline gives CDR1 PRHDT, CDR2 FYEKMQ (reference sequence). DNA of the CDR3: TGTGCCAGCAGCTCCGGGGACTCCAGTTATGGCTACACCTTC. The encoded protein is CASSSGDSSYGYTF.

This clone was picked up one time. The chain joins TRBV5-1 to TRBJ2-2, with D possibly being TRBD2 (5 bases). Germline V lookup: CDR1 SGHRS, CDR2 YFSETQ. Between the trimmed V and J ends, which lost 0 bases and 6 bases, there was a span of 9 bases. The CDR3 is 14 amino acids. In nucleotides, the CDR3 is TGCGCCAGCAGCTTGGCCTCGGGGTCCGGGGAGCTGTTTTTT. It encodes CASSLASGSGELFF.

The V gene is TRBV25-1, the J gene TRBJ2-7; D is undetermined. CDR3 length: 12 amino acids. The V end was cut by 1 base, the J end by 2 bases, with 3 bases between. Germline loops: CDR1 MGHDK, CDR2 SYGVNS. The CDR3 sequence: CASSESPYEQYF. The CDR3 nucleotides read TGTGCCAGCAGTGAATCTCCCTACGAGCAGTACTTC.

The chain uses TRBV30 and TRBJ1-1; D ambiguous. Germline CDR1 GTSNPN, CDR2 SVGIG (reference sequence). The CDR3 is 13 residues long. Trimming took 0 bases from V and 1 from J, leaving 6 bases between them. This CDR3 is CAWSVQKNTEAFF. The CDR3 nucleotides are TGTGCCTGGAGTGTACAGAAGAACACTGAAGCTTTCTTT.

The chain couples TRBV4-3 to TRBJ1-6; 8 positions agree with TRBD1. Trimming cost V 0 bases and J 8 bases; bases outside gene matches: 3. The CDR3 extends over 15 amino acids. CDR1 and CDR2 from the germline V gene are LGHNA and YSLEER. The CDR3 here is CASSQDRGLYSPLHF. In DNA, the CDR3 is TGCGCCAGCAGCCAAGACAGGGGGCTATATTCACCCCTCCACTTT.